Reported below is one T cell receptor (beta chain). The antigen is not known. This specimen comes from a study of T cell responses to AZD1222 COVID-19 vaccine. Study-level points and caveats: Rises in breadth and depth of Spike-specific TCRs came after two AZD1222 doses.

Germline lookup yields CDR1 LNHNV and CDR2 YYDKDF (reference sequence). This CDR3 region has 11 residues. V lost 6 bases to trimming and J lost 8 bases, with 9 bases between them. Generated by immunoSEQ multiplex PCR, the TCRdb table keeps only in-frame clones and is missing some. The repertoire has some 130,000 clones, about nine tenths of them found once; the top ten carry just under 6.5%. The sequence was obtained from an adult in good health. Here the sequenced sample was peripheral blood, taken on day 0 of AZD1222 vaccination. V is TRBV15 and J is TRBJ2-3; D ambiguous. The CDR3 loop reads CATSSSGTQYF. The CDR3, as DNA: TGTGCCACCAGTTCATCAGGTACGCAGTATTTT.